The clone carrying this T cell receptor (beta chain) was observed many times. Time point indicated: newly diagnosed GD, antithyroid drugs for less than 3 months. From PBMCs, RNA was extracted and then used to make the TCR library. From each patient, around 8.7 milliliters of peripheral blood was drawn and collected into an EDTA anticoagulant tube. The data derive from a study of regulatory T cells in long-lasting Graves disease. CDR3-region Arm-PCR and iRepertoire HTBI primers produced the TCR beta libraries. Original methodology: Analysis of the samples identified approximately 63 TRBV and 14 TRBJ segments. From the multiplex PCR reads, TCRdb called clonotypes with MiXCR, one entry per CDR3 protein. What appears here as the V and J calls and clone size reflects TCRdb's work, not the paper's. The sample carries fewer than 350,000 distinct CDR3 sequences, over 15% recorded once. Sequences were derived from peripheral blood mononuclear cells (PBMCs), sampled at new diagnosis, from a patient treated with antithyroid drugs. The TCR was taken from a female donor with Graves disease.

The CDR3 region is CASSLMGSTDQPQHF. The CDR3 DNA follows: TGTGCCAGCAGTCTCATGGGGTCAACCGATCAGCCCCAGCATTTT. J is TRBJ1-5 and V is TRBV6-1; D not resolved. With 5 bases removed from V and 5 bases from J, the gap between germline ends came to 16 bases. The CDR3 length is 15 residues. Per the germline V gene, CDR1 is MNHNS and CDR2 is SASEGT.